Following are 29 T cell receptor beta chains from one sample sequenced in a study of CD8+ T cells in alopecia areata. Once RNA had been extracted, it was reverse transcribed into cDNA to act as the sequencing template. Data came from immunoSEQ multiplex PCR; TCRdb stores just in-frame clones and leaves some out. Among 120,000 or so clones listed, 55% to 65% were seen once. The specimen was CD4+ T cells sorted from blood. The origin of the receptors is a human donor in good health.

The V gene is TRBV7-2, the J gene TRBJ1-3; D is unresolved. Trimming took 1 base from V and 0 from J, leaving 10 bases between them. The CDR3 extends over 16 amino acids. Germline-derived CDR1 and CDR2 are SGHTA and FQGNSA. Here the CDR3 DNA reads TGTGCCAGCAGCTTAGAATTAACGATCTCTGGAAACACCATATATTTT. Translated, it gives CASSLELTISGNTIYF.

The chain carries TRBV5-1 and TRBJ2-6; TRBD1 aligns across 10 bases. V trimming: 1 base; J trimming: 3 bases; junction bases outside the gene matches: 4. The length of the CDR3 is 17 residues. The germline V gene has CDR1 SGHRS and CDR2 YFSETQ. For the CDR3, the DNA is TGCGCCAGCAGCTTGTTGACAGGGGGCTTTGGGGCCAACGTCCTGACTTTC. This translates into CASSLLTGGFGANVLTF.

This chain joins TRBV30 and TRBJ2-1, with TRBD2 identical over 10 bases. V trimming: 0 bases; J trimming: 7 bases; junction bases outside the gene matches: 9. Germline V CDR1 and CDR2: GTSNPN, SVGIG (reference sequence). The CDR3 spans 16 residues. The DNA for the CDR3 is TGTGCCTGGAGTGTAGAACTAGCGGGGATGAGAAATGAGCAGTTCTTC. Its translation: CAWSVELAGMRNEQFF. The full variable domain, in which reference TRBV30 and TRBJ2-1 provide the parts outside the CDR3, is SQTIHQWPATLVQPVGSPLSLECTVEGTSNPNLYWYRQAAGRGLQLLFYSVGIGQISSEVPQNLSASRPQDRQFILSSKKLLLSDSGFYLCAWSVELAGMRNEQFFGPGTRLTVL.

J is TRBJ2-7 and V is TRBV29-1; 7 positions agree with TRBD1. The CDR3 totals 12 residues. Germline assignment: CDR1 SQVTM and CDR2 ANQGSEA. V lost 6 bases and J lost 6; bases outside the gene matches: 8. This chain's CDR3 is CSVATGIREQYF. The CDR3 bases are TGCAGCGTCGCGACAGGGATCCGCGAGCAGTACTTC.

The V call is TRBV14, the J call TRBJ2-5; TRBD2 matches 10 bases. The germline CDR1 and CDR2 sequences are SGHDN and FVKESK. V was clipped by 2 bases and J by 5 bases; unmatched bases: 8. This CDR3 has 16 amino acids. The CDR3 protein is CASSQRQLAGTETQYF. The CDR3 DNA follows: TGTGCCAGCAGCCAACGGCAACTAGCGGGGACTGAGACCCAGTACTTC. Full variable domain (rest looked up from reference TRBV14 and TRBJ2-5): EAGVTQFPSHSVIEKGQTVTLRCDPISGHDNLYWYRRVMGKEIKFLLHFVKESKQDESGMPNNRFLAERTGGTYSTLKVQPAELEDSGVYFCASSQRQLAGTETQYFGPGTRLLVL.

There are a few counts of this clone. This chain links TRBV19 with TRBJ1-2; 8 bases fit TRBD1. This CDR3 contains 15 residues. Trimming removed 4 bases from V and 4 bases from J; junction bases left unmatched: 8. The V gene's germline CDR1 is LNHDA and CDR2 SQIVND (reference sequence). CDR3 residues: CASSTQGQGGYGYTF. CDR3 bases: TGTGCCAGTAGTACCCAAGGACAGGGAGGCTATGGCTACACCTTC.

The rearrangement links TRBV18 to TRBJ2-5; D is undetermined. Per the germline V gene, CDR1 is KGHSH and CDR2 is LQKENI. There are 14 residues in the CDR3. V dropped 3 bases and J dropped 2 bases, with 10 bases sitting between them. This CDR3 reads CASSPTRNQETQYF. For the CDR3, the DNA is TGTGCCAGCTCACCGACTCGCAATCAAGAGACCCAGTACTTC.

This clone has only a few counts. This same CDR3 is encoded by further DNA sequences in the sample. The genes are TRBV11-2 and TRBJ1-5; D not resolved. The length of the CDR3 is 14 residues. Trimming shortened V by 6 bases and J by 3 bases, and 12 bases separated the two germline ends. CDR1 and CDR2 (germline): SGHAT, FQNNGV. As DNA, the CDR3 is TGTGCCAGCAGTTTGGACGGAATCAATCAGCCCCAGCATTTT. As protein: CASSLDGINQPQHF. The full variable domain, in which reference TRBV11-2 and TRBJ1-5 provide the parts outside the CDR3, is EAGVAQSPRYKIIEKRQSVAFWCNPISGHATLYWYQQILGQGPKLLIQFQNNGVVDDSQLPKDRFSAERLKGVDSTLKIQPAKLEDSAVYLCASSLDGINQPQHFGDGTRLSIL.

The genes are TRBV28 and TRBJ1-2; D is unresolved. The CDR3 runs to 11 residues. Deletions cut 8 bases from V and 0 bases from J, with 4 bases between. Germline V gives CDR1 MDHEN, CDR2 SYDVKM. CDR3 in amino acids: CASSSNYGYTF. The CDR3 bases are TGTGCCAGCTCTTCTAACTATGGCTACACCTTC.

This clone was seen a handful of times. The chain carries TRBV23-1 and TRBJ1-2; TRBD1 is a possible D gene (5 bases). TRBV23-1 is an ORF; its function is uncertain. The CDR3 consists of 16 residues. The V and J ends lost 3 bases and 2 bases respectively, with 16 bases between them. CDR3 residues: CASSQGGRGENYGYTF. The CDR3 nucleotides read TGCGCCAGCAGTCAGGGTGGCCGAGGGGAGAACTATGGCTACACCTTC.

The chain has TRBV30 and TRBJ2-4, with 7 bases fitting TRBD1. This CDR3 has 14 residues. Per germline, CDR1 GTSNPN and CDR2 SVGIG (reference sequence). The junction had 7 bases not matched to a gene; V was cut back by 2 bases and J by 6 bases. The chain's CDR3 is CAWSRPGTANIQYF. CDR3 DNA: TGTGCCTGGAGTAGGCCTGGGACAGCAAACATTCAGTACTTC.

The chain links TRBV30 to TRBJ1-3, with D uncertain. Trimming pared 5 bases from V and 0 bases from J, leaving 14 bases between. The CDR3 contains 15 residues. Looked up from germline, CDR1 is GTSNPN and CDR2 is SVGIG (reference sequence). DNA for the CDR3: TGTGCCTGGGATGGACGTGCCAGCTCTGGAAACACCATATATTTT. Encoded protein: CAWDGRASSGNTIYF.

The V gene is TRBV9, the J gene TRBJ2-5; no clear D. Germline V gives CDR1 SGDLS, CDR2 YYNGEE. The CDR3 length is 12 residues. The V end lost 4 bases, the J end lost 5 bases, and 9 bases lay between the germline ends. CDR3 sequence (DNA): TGTGCCAGCAGCCCAATTGCGGAGACCCAGTACTTC. This gives the protein CASSPIAETQYF.

This clone appeared once. The chain uses TRBV7-9 and TRBJ1-5; D is unclear. The CDR3 is 14 residues long. Germline values: CDR1 SEHNR, CDR2 FQNEAQ (reference sequence). Between the trimmed V and J ends, which lost 5 bases and 6 bases, there was a span of 14 bases. CDR3 loop: CASSGLSGGQPQHF. For the CDR3, the DNA is TGTGCCAGCAGCGGGCTAAGTGGCGGTCAGCCCCAGCATTTT.

The chain carries TRBV7-2 and TRBJ1-6; D remains ambiguous. CDR1 and CDR2 (germline): SGHTA, FQGNSA. The V and J ends lost 7 bases and 0 bases respectively, with 7 bases between them. The CDR3 is 14 amino acids. This chain's CDR3 is CASKRYSYNSPLHF. DNA of the CDR3: TGTGCCAGCAAGCGGTACTCCTATAATTCACCCCTCCACTTT.

This clone was recorded a few times. A read error may account for a junction end that differs from germline. The J gene is TRBJ1-1, the V gene TRBV23-1; 7 nucleotides agree with TRBD1. TRBV23-1 is known as an ORF, though its function is uncertain. The CDR3 consists of 13 residues. CDR3 DNA: TGCGCCAGCCCTCGGATAAAGAGAACAGGGGTTCCTTTT. Translated: CASPRIKRTGVPF.

In this sample, this clone turned up a few times. The chain uses TRBV5-8 and TRBJ2-7, with D perhaps given as TRBD1 or TRBD2 (5 bases each). The CDR3 runs to 14 residues. Germline values: CDR1 SGHTS, CDR2 YDEGEE. V lost 4 bases and J 7 bases, leaving 18 bases between the germline ends. DNA for the CDR3: TGTGCCAGCAGCCAGGGACGGAGCAGTGGGGAGCAGTACTTC. Translated, it gives CASSQGRSSGEQYF.

V usage is TRBV7-9 and J usage is TRBJ1-3, with D maybe TRBD1 (5 bases). This CDR3 has 14 amino acids. Germline V lookup: CDR1 SEHNR, CDR2 FQNEAQ (reference sequence). With 7 bases removed from V and 3 bases from J, the gap between germline ends came to 13 bases. This chain's CDR3 is CASITGGDGNTIYF. CDR3 bases: TGTGCCAGCATTACAGGAGGAGATGGAAACACCATATATTTT. Looking up the rest from reference TRBV7-9 and TRBJ1-3 gives the full variable domain: DTGVSQNPRHKITKRGQNVTFRCDPISEHNRLYWYRQTLGQGPEFLTYFQNEAQLEKSRLLSDRFSAERPKGSFSTLEIQRTEQGDSAMYLCASITGGDGNTIYFGEGSWLTVV.

The chain employs TRBV5-4 and TRBJ2-1; 9 nucleotides match TRBD2. CDR3 length: 16 amino acids. J was trimmed by 4 bases and V by 3 bases; bases with no gene match: 8. Germline CDR1 is SGHNT and CDR2 is YYREEE (reference sequence). As DNA, the CDR3 is TGTGCCAGCAGCTCCCGGCGGCTAGCGGGATACAATGAGCAGTTCTTC. Translated: CASSSRRLAGYNEQFF.

This chain joins TRBV19 and TRBJ1-1; no reliable D call. CDR3 length equals 13 residues. V was clipped by 6 bases and J by 0 bases, with 8 bases between them. CDR1 and CDR2 (germline): LNHDA, SQIVND (reference sequence). The CDR3, as DNA: TGTGCCAGTAGAGGGCCGATGAACACTGAAGCTTTCTTT. This translates into CASRGPMNTEAFF.

The chain is built from TRBV5-6 and TRBJ1-2; 7 bases line up with TRBD1. The V and J ends lost 4 bases and 3 bases, in that order; junction bases with no gene match: 9. The CDR3 contains 15 residues. Per germline, CDR1 SGHDT and CDR2 YYEEEE. The CDR3 nucleotides are TGTGCCAGCAGCCATGACAGGGATCCGTACTATGGCTACACCTTC. Encoded protein: CASSHDRDPYYGYTF. The full variable domain, completed using reference TRBV5-6 and TRBJ1-2, is DAGVTQSPTHLIKTRGQQVTLRCSPKSGHDTVSWYQQALGQGPQFIFQYYEEEERQRGNFPDRFSGHQFPNYSSELNVNALLLGDSALYLCASSHDRDPYYGYTFGSGTRLTVV.

The CDR3 loop is CASSIGGTSGQETQYF. The CDR3 coding sequence is TGTGCCAGCAGCATAGGGGGGACTAGCGGCCAAGAGACCCAGTACTTC. The chain couples TRBV7-2 to TRBJ2-5; 11 nucleotides match TRBD2. The J segment lost 1 base and the V segment lost 5 bases, leaving 6 bases of the junction unmatched. This CDR3 is 16 amino acids long. The germline V gene encodes CDR1 SGHTA and CDR2 FQGNSA.

The chain couples TRBV7-8 to TRBJ2-6; the D gene is possibly TRBD1 (6 bases). Trimming cost V 10 bases and J 4 bases, with 14 bases left between them. The CDR3 runs to 14 residues. The germline V gene encodes CDR1 SGHVS and CDR2 FQNEAQ. The CDR3 sequence is CATTQGAGANVLTF. The CDR3 nucleotides are TGTGCCACCACACAGGGTGCGGGGGCCAACGTCCTGACTTTC.

The rearrangement uses TRBV6-4 and TRBJ1-1; D unclear. This CDR3 is 12 amino acids long. Germline CDR1 reads MRHNA; CDR2 reads SNTAGT. V dropped 10 bases and J dropped 6 bases, with 15 bases sitting between them. CDR3 loop: CATPLSGAEAFF. The CDR3 DNA is TGTGCCACCCCGCTTAGCGGAGCTGAAGCTTTCTTT.

This chain joins TRBV30 and TRBJ2-7; 7 bases line up with TRBD2. The junction had 6 bases not matched to a gene; V was cut back by 0 bases and J by 7 bases. The CDR3 totals 13 residues. CDR1 is GTSNPN and CDR2 is SVGIG in the germline V gene (reference sequence). The CDR3 sequence: CAWSVRREGEQYF. Written as DNA, the CDR3 is TGTGCCTGGAGTGTCCGCAGGGAGGGGGAGCAGTACTTC.

The chain is built from TRBV2 and TRBJ1-5, with a weak D call TRBD1 (6 bases). There are 15 residues in the CDR3. The ends were cut back, 4 bases at V and 3 bases at J, with 13 bases in the middle. In germline, CDR1 is SNHLY, CDR2 FYNNEI. CDR3 nucleotides: TGTGCCAGCAGTGTCGGCTCGGGACACAATCAGCCCCAGCATTTT. This sequence encodes CASSVGSGHNQPQHF.

V and J are TRBV29-1 and TRBJ1-2; 7 bases line up with TRBD1. This CDR3 has 13 amino acids. The germline V gene has CDR1 SQVTM and CDR2 ANQGSEA. The V segment lost 7 bases and the J segment 6 bases; nucleotides outside the gene matches: 11. CDR3 DNA: TGCAGCGCTAGGGAGGGACAGAGGGATGGCTACACCTTC. This translates into CSAREGQRDGYTF.

This clone was seen once. J is TRBJ2-1 and V is TRBV6-5; the match to TRBD1 covers 7 bases. This CDR3 spans 14 amino acids. Germline V gives CDR1 MNHEY, CDR2 SVGAGI. The V and J ends lost 4 bases and 6 bases, in that order; junction bases with no gene match: 6. CDR3 sequence: CASSSPTGRNEQFF. As DNA, the CDR3 is TGTGCCAGCAGTTCACCGACAGGGCGCAATGAGCAGTTCTTC.

This clone was counted at least ten times. This chain joins TRBV2 and TRBJ1-2; D is unclear. Germline V gives CDR1 SNHLY, CDR2 FYNNEI. Trimming took off 1 base at V and 4 bases at J, with 4 bases between the two ends. This CDR3 region has 12 residues. DNA for the CDR3: TGTGCCAGCAGTGAAGACAGCTATGGCTACACCTTC. Amino acids: CASSEDSYGYTF.